This TCR beta chain was profiled in a study of glioma-infiltrating T cells. Study observations and caveats: Very few CDR3 sequences were shared between tissue and blood. Above-expected tissue-blood divergence occurred in all gliomas, most in low-grade ones.

Germline V CDR1 and CDR2: ENHRY, SYGVKD. The CDR3 sequence is 14 residues long. Unmatched junction bases numbered 3, after V lost 4 bases and J lost 1 base. Worth noting for this clonotype: Its specificity is not known.

Amplification of TCR alpha and beta CDR3 regions from RNA used iRepertoire nested multiplex PCR. Input was roughly 85-450 ng of tissue mRNA or PBMC total RNA. Each CDR3 protein gets one entry after TCRdb re-called the multiplex PCR reads with MiXCR. The repertoire includes under 150,000 distinct CDR3 sequences, about 22% of them detected once, and about a quarter sits in the top ten. This receptor was obtained from a human donor with low-grade glioma or glioblastoma, undergoing nonglioma brain surgery, or in good health (not recorded which). The chain joins TRBV10-3 to TRBJ2-5; 7 nucleotides agree with TRBD1. Sequencing input: glioma tissue, nonneoplastic brain tissue, or PBMCs (not recorded which). The CDR3, as DNA: TGTGCCATCAGTGGGGACAGAACCCAAGAGACCCAGTACTTC. It encodes CAISGDRTQETQYF.